This entry is about one T cell receptor (beta chain). Its antigen is still unknown. Clones were sequenced by immunoSEQ multiplex PCR, and TCRdb holds only the in-frame ones, with some missing. The sample yields around 600,000 clones, approximately 97% seen once. This sample was taken from a study of shared clonotypes between healthy human individuals. Study-level findings and limits: The study generally estimated greater richness for naive than memory subsets. Researchers sampled only blood; tissue repertoires likely differ. Depth of sequencing was expected to influence donor clonotype sharing.

Losses at the gene ends were 8 bases for V and 3 bases for J; bases not matched to a gene: 3. Germline V gene sequence: CDR1 WNHNN, CDR2 SYGVQD (reference sequence). The CDR3 spans 12 residues. The authors divided CD4+ cells into CD45RA+ naive and CD45RA-negative memory subsets. V is TRBV10-1 and J is TRBJ2-7; 8 nucleotides match TRBD1. The sequencing sample was made of naive CD4+ T cells sorted from blood. Subset denoted: CD45RA+ positively selected. This receptor was taken from a woman in her thirties in good health. This CDR3 reads CASGGTGYEQYF. The CDR3 DNA reads TGCGCCAGCGGGGGGACAGGCTACGAGCAGTACTTC.